This T cell receptor (beta chain) was found in a study of control samples from healthy donors and cancer patients. TCRdb's table, derived via immunoSEQ multiplex PCR, lists solely in-frame clones and lacks some. Of about 130,000 clones listed, roughly 90% are singletons. The CDR3 totals 14 residues. The germline gives CDR1 SGHRS, CDR2 YFSETQ. The V and J ends lost 3 bases and 7 bases, in that order; junction bases with no gene match: 7. The receptor was derived from a man younger than 35 in good health. The genes are TRBV5-1 and TRBJ1-2; TRBD1 agrees at 9 bases. Sequencing was carried out using blood. The DNA for the CDR3 is TGCGCCAGCAGCTCTTATCGACAGGGGGGTGGCTACACCTTC. It translates to CASSSYRQGGGYTF.